A selection of T cell receptor beta chains follows, all from one sample in a study of T cells after yellow fever vaccination. Each CDR3 protein is one row after TCRdb ran MiXCR on the 5' RACE reads. The profile shows around 50,000 distinct CDR3 sequences, around 6.5% of them singletons. The source was PBMCs, either bulk or a sorted T-cell subset (CD4+, CD8+, memory, or dextramer-sorted; not recorded which), collected 45 days after the yellow fever booster vaccination. The receptors were gathered from a man aged 25-40 years who received the YFV17D yellow fever vaccine. Both conserved end residues are part of each CDR3. D genes are given only for firm matches. Size is omitted from some rows. Given values are once, few, many or a class for expanded clones.

>TRBJ2-3|TRBV7-9|few|-|10
TGTGCCAGCAGCTTGGATACGCAGTATTTT
CASSLDTQYF
>TRBJ1-2|TRBV29-1|many|TRBD1|13
TGCAGCGTTGAACCAGGAAGGACAGGTGGCTACACCTTC
CSVEPGRTGGYTF
>TRBJ2-2|TRBV24-1|-|-|14
TGTGCCACCAAGGGGTATAGCGAGGCCGGGGAGCTGTTTTTT
CATKGYSEAGELFF
>TRBJ2-1|TRBV7-8|-|TRBD2|14
TGTGCCAGCAGCTTAGCCAGCGGGAGGGCTTGGCAGTTCTTC
CASSLASGRAWQFF
>TRBJ2-4|TRBV6-1|-|-|14
TGTGCCACCCAAAGGGCAGGCACCGAAAACATTCAGTACTTC
CATQRAGTENIQYF
>TRBJ2-1|TRBV20-1|many|-|13
TGCAGTGCCCACGGGACAAACTACAATGAGCAGTTCTTC
CSAHGTNYNEQFF
>TRBJ2-2|TRBV11-2|many|TRBD2|15
TGTGCCAGCAGCTTTAGCGGGAGAGGCACCGGGGAGCTGTTTTTT
CASSFSGRGTGELFF
>TRBJ1-2|TRBV20-1|few|TRBD1|17
TGCAGTGCTAGAGACCGAAAACCGGACAGGGGAGGATATGGCTACACCTTC
CSARDRKPDRGGYGYTF
>TRBJ2-1|TRBV3-1|many|TRBD2|17
TGTGCCAGCAGCCAGGGACTAGCGGGAGGGTCCTACAATGAGCAGTTCTTC
CASSQGLAGGSYNEQFF
>TRBJ1-1|TRBV20-1|many|-|15
TGCAGTGCCTCACCCTACAACCGGATGAACACTGAAGCTTTCTTT
CSASPYNRMNTEAFF
>TRBJ2-7|TRBV5-1|many|-|15
TGCGCCAGCAAGTTTCTAACGGGGCCGCTCTACGAGCAGTACTTC
CASKFLTGPLYEQYF
>TRBJ2-7|TRBV20-1|many|TRBD1|15
TGCAGTGCTAGGGACCCCGGGACAGGGACCTACGAGCAGTACTTC
CSARDPGTGTYEQYF
>TRBJ2-7|TRBV7-2|-|-|14
TGTGCCAGCAGCTTAGCAGGGGCAGGTCGCGAGCAGTACTTC
CASSLAGAGREQYF
>TRBJ2-7|TRBV10-3|many|-|13
TGTGCCATCACTCAGACACAGGGAGGCGAGCAGTACTTC
CAITQTQGGEQYF
>TRBJ2-1|TRBV3-1|few|TRBD2|15
TGTGCCAGCAGCCCTACTAGCGGGAATTACAATGAGCAGTTCTTC
CASSPTSGNYNEQFF
>TRBJ2-1|TRBV10-3|many|TRBD2|15
TGTGCCATCAGTGAGGGGCAGCGGGAGGCCAATGAGCAGTTCTTC
CAISEGQREANEQFF
>TRBJ2-7|TRBV18|many|-|12
TGTGCCAGCTCACTACAGGGCTACGAGCAGTACTTC
CASSLQGYEQYF
>TRBJ1-5|TRBV7-8|few|-|14
TGTGCCAGCAGTTCACTCGGGGACCGGGGGCCCCAGCATTTT
CASSSLGDRGPQHF
>TRBJ2-1|TRBV12-3/TRBV12-4|few|TRBD2|19
TGTGCCCTCAGTTTAGAACTAGCGGGCTTGGGGGACCTTTACAATGAGCAGTTCTTC
CALSLELAGLGDLYNEQFF
>TRBJ2-1|TRBV25-1|many|TRBD1|14
TGTGCCAGTCCGGACAGGGCTTCCTACAATGAGCAGTTCTTC
CASPDRASYNEQFF
>TRBJ2-7|TRBV14|many|TRBD2|21
TGTGCCAGCAGCCGCACAATCCTTGGACTAGCCGTCTCTTCAAACTTCTACGAGCAGTACTTC
CASSRTILGLAVSSNFYEQYF
>TRBJ2-4|TRBV24-1|-|-|15
TGTGCCACCAGTGATGGGGCAGTACCCAAAAACATTCAGTACTTC
CATSDGAVPKNIQYF
>TRBJ2-2|TRBV11-3|many|-|15
TGTGCCAGCAGTCGATCCGGGGTGAACACCGGGGAGCTGTTTTTT
CASSRSGVNTGELFF
>TRBJ1-4|TRBV7-6|-|-|15
TGTGCCAGCAGCCGGGGACCATCCCTTAATGAAAAACTGTTTTTT
CASSRGPSLNEKLFF
>TRBJ2-4|TRBV18|many|-|16
TGTGCCAGCTCATCTTATGAGGGCGCATCCAAAAACATTCAGTACTTC
CASSSYEGASKNIQYF
>TRBJ2-1|TRBV24-1|many|-|14
TGTGCCACCAATATGGGGGACCCCGGGGATGAGCAGTTCTTC
CATNMGDPGDEQFF
>TRBJ2-1|TRBV28|-|-|13
TGTGCCAGCAGTTCGAGGGGGCGGGGTGAGCAGTTCTTC
CASSSRGRGEQFF
>TRBJ2-5|TRBV20-1|few|-|13
TGCAGTGCTAGCTTCGACACTGAGGGGGCCCAGTACTTC
CSASFDTEGAQYF
>TRBJ2-1|TRBV29-1|many|-|16
TGCAGCGTCTGGGGGGCAGCGGACGCACGCGGGAATGAGCAGTTCTTC
CSVWGAADARGNEQFF
>TRBJ2-3|TRBV29-1|few|-|14
TGCAGCGTTGCCCCAGGCTCGAGCACAGATACGCAGTATTTT
CSVAPGSSTDTQYF
>TRBJ1-1|TRBV20-1|many|-|12
TGCAGTGCTAGGGTAGGGACGGATGAAGCTTTCTTT
CSARVGTDEAFF
>TRBJ2-1|TRBV3-1|many|-|17
TGTGCCAGCAGCCAAGAGTCGACGGTCTTTATTTACAATGAGCAGTTCTTC
CASSQESTVFIYNEQFF
>TRBJ1-4|TRBV30|few|-|11
TGTGCCTGGAGGGCTAATGAAAAACTGTTTTTT
CAWRANEKLFF
>TRBJ1-2|TRBV24-1|many|-|14
TGTGCCACCAGCTCCGATAGGACGGGCTATGGCTACACCTTC
CATSSDRTGYGYTF
>TRBJ2-5|TRBV14|many|-|13
TGTGCCAGCAGCCAAGCGCCTAGAGAGACCCAGTACTTC
CASSQAPRETQYF
>TRBJ2-2|TRBV7-2|-|-|14
TGTGCCAGCAGCTCCACTAGCCTCGGCGGGGAGCTGTTTTTT
CASSSTSLGGELFF
>TRBJ1-1|TRBV7-2|many|TRBD1|13
TGTGCCAGCAGCTTACGGACAGGGGAAAACGCTTTCTTT
CASSLRTGENAFF
>TRBJ2-7|TRBV7-3|-|-|15
TGTGCCAGCAGCTTAACCGTCAGGGATTCCTACGAGCAGTACTTC
CASSLTVRDSYEQYF
>TRBJ1-2|TRBV20-1|-|TRBD1|15
TGCAGTGCACCAAAGCCGGGACAGGGGACCTATGGCTACACCTTC
CSAPKPGQGTYGYTF
>TRBJ1-2|TRBV6-1|few|-|10
TGTGCCAGCATGGCCTATGGCTACACCTTC
CASMAYGYTF
>TRBJ1-5|TRBV19|many|TRBD1|13
TGTGCCAGTAGTGACAGGGTCAATCAGCCCCAGCATTTT
CASSDRVNQPQHF
>TRBJ2-7|TRBV4-3|-|TRBD2|18
TGCGCCAGCAGCCAAAAGGGGGGGCGGGAGGCACCGATTTACGAGCAGTACTTC
CASSQKGGREAPIYEQYF
>TRBJ2-5|TRBV7-2|many|-|13
TGTGCCAGCAGCTTAGGGGTTCGGGAGACCCAGTACTTC
CASSLGVRETQYF
>TRBJ1-5|TRBV5-1|many|-|15
TGCGCCAGCAGCCAGGGAGTGGGTGTGGGCCAGCCCCAGCATTTT
CASSQGVGVGQPQHF
>TRBJ1-5|TRBV5-6|many|TRBD1|16
TGTGCCAGCAGCTTGGCACGGACAGGGGTTGTTCAGCCCCAGCATTTT
CASSLARTGVVQPQHF
>TRBJ2-3|TRBV18|-|-|14
TGTGCCAGCTCACCACCTGGTCGCGTGGATACGCAGTATTTT
CASSPPGRVDTQYF
>TRBJ2-2|TRBV5-1|-|-|17
TGCGCCAGCAGCTTGGCTGTTCGTAGCGGGAACACCGGGGAGCTGTTTTTT
CASSLAVRSGNTGELFF
>TRBJ2-1|TRBV12-3/TRBV12-4|many|-|13
TGTGCCAGCAGTCTAAAGGGGGGTGGGGGGCAGTTCTTC
CASSLKGGGGQFF
>TRBJ2-2|TRBV25-1|few|TRBD2|14
TGTGCCAGCAGTGATCCCCGGGGGGCCGGGGAGCTGTTTTTT
CASSDPRGAGELFF
>TRBJ2-7|TRBV27|many|-|13
TGTGCCAGCAGTTTAGGCCCGTCCTACGAGCAGTACTTC
CASSLGPSYEQYF
>TRBJ2-5|TRBV3-1|many|TRBD1|15
TGTGCCAGCAGCCAAGCCGGACAGGGGCTTGAGACCCAGTACTTC
CASSQAGQGLETQYF
>TRBJ2-3|TRBV18|many|-|14
TGTGCCAGCTCAAAGGACATAAGCACAGATACGCAGTATTTT
CASSKDISTDTQYF
>TRBJ2-7|TRBV7-8|-|-|19
TGTGCCAGCAGCTTAGGGGACCTGTGGGGGACTTCGAGCTCCTACGAGCAGTACTTC
CASSLGDLWGTSSSYEQYF
>TRBJ2-7|TRBV5-1|-|TRBD2|16
TGCGCCAGCAGCTTGGATGGACTAGCGGGAGTTGACGAGCAGTACTTC
CASSLDGLAGVDEQYF
>TRBJ2-7|TRBV3-1|many|-|13
TGTGCCAGCAGCTCGGATACCGTCTACGAGCAGTACTTC
CASSSDTVYEQYF